Below are 30 T cell receptor beta chains sequenced from a single sample in a study of Ad26.COV2.S vaccination and SARS-CoV-2 variants. Some clones are missing from TCRdb's copy, which holds only in-frame ones; the method was immunoSEQ multiplex PCR. This sample yields about 460,000 clones, of which 89% are seen a single time; about 1.5% belongs to the top ten. Documented treatment: some 20 received Ad26.COV2.S at low or high dose, single or two shots; roughly 5 received placebo; per-sample allocation not given. Sampling was performed 63 days after the first vaccine or placebo injection. The source was peripheral blood, collected in a trial of Ad26.COV2.S vaccine versus placebo. Every receptor here comes from a person between 18 and 65 years old who received the Ad26.COV2.S COVID-19 vaccine or a placebo.

This clone was detected only a few times. The gene calls are TRBV6-5 and TRBJ1-6; D remains ambiguous. Between the trimmed V and J ends, which lost 6 bases and 0 bases, there was a span of 6 bases. Germline V CDR1 and CDR2: MNHEY, SVGAGI. The length of the CDR3 is 14 residues. The CDR3 is CASSGGSYNSPLHF. The CDR3, as DNA: TGTGCCAGCAGCGGTGGCTCCTATAATTCACCCCTCCACTTT.

The chain couples TRBV5-1 to TRBJ1-1; D might be TRBD1 (5 bases). The CDR3 has 16 amino acids. Germline CDR1 SGHRS, CDR2 YFSETQ. V was shortened by 4 bases and J by 1 base, with 17 bases between the two germline ends. The CDR3 DNA reads as TGCGCCAGCAGCCTCCCCGTGGGACGGTCGAACACTGAAGCTTTCTTT. This translates into CASSLPVGRSNTEAFF.

The chain is built from TRBV29-1 and TRBJ1-5; TRBD1 aligns across 7 bases. The J segment lost 6 bases and the V segment lost 3 bases, leaving 5 bases of the junction unmatched. The CDR3 is 13 amino acids. Germline CDR1 SQVTM, CDR2 ANQGSEA. In DNA, the CDR3 is TGCAGCGTTGACAGGGGGGAAGGTCAGCCCCAGCATTTT. Translating it yields CSVDRGEGQPQHF.

J is TRBJ2-7 and V is TRBV15; D unresolved. The V gene lost 4 bases and the J gene lost 6 bases, with 19 bases spanning the gap. Germline V gene sequence: CDR1 LNHNV, CDR2 YYDKDF (reference sequence). This CDR3 region has 15 residues. The CDR3 nucleotides read TGTGCCACCAGCAACCGGGCCAAGGGTTCTGGCGAGCAGTACTTC. It encodes CATSNRAKGSGEQYF.

This chain joins TRBV2 and TRBJ2-7; a possible D gene is TRBD2 (6 bases). The CDR3 has 16 amino acids. Germline CDR1 reads SNHLY; CDR2 reads FYNNEI. V lost 4 bases to trimming and J lost 0 bases, with 16 bases between them. The CDR3 region has the DNA TGTGCCAGCAGTGCGGGGGACCGCGGCCCCTCCTACGAGCAGTACTTC. Protein product: CASSAGDRGPSYEQYF.

The rearrangement uses TRBV19 and TRBJ1-1, with TRBD1 as a possible D gene (5 bases). The CDR3 covers 15 residues. Germline values: CDR1 LNHDA, CDR2 SQIVND (reference sequence). V lost 1 base to trimming and J lost 1 base, with 10 bases between them. As DNA, the CDR3 is TGTGCCAGTAGTATAGTGGACATGGGGAACACTGAAGCTTTCTTT. Protein: CASSIVDMGNTEAFF.

The chain carries TRBV28 and TRBJ1-2; TRBD1 aligns across 10 bases. V lost 7 bases and J lost 5; bases outside the gene matches: 7. Looked up from germline, CDR1 is MDHEN and CDR2 is SYDVKM. The CDR3 has 14 amino acids. CDR3 protein: CASNAGQGYYGYTF. As DNA, the CDR3 is TGTGCCAGCAACGCGGGACAGGGGTATTATGGCTACACCTTC.

The V call is TRBV21-1, the J call TRBJ1-5. TRBV21-1 is assigned pseudogene status. The CDR3 runs to 16 residues. This CDR3 is CASSPVRQAVGEPQHF. The DNA of the CDR3 is TGTGCCAGCAGTCCCGTGCGGCAGGCCGTTGGGGAGCCCCAGCATTTT.

This chain uses TRBV14 with TRBJ2-2, with 8 bases that match TRBD1. Germline V lookup: CDR1 SGHDN, CDR2 FVKESK. With V trimmed by 6 bases and J by 1 base, 4 bases remained unmatched. The CDR3 runs to 15 residues. This CDR3 is CASRAGGWNTGELFF. The CDR3 nucleotides are TGTGCCAGCAGGGCAGGGGGCTGGAACACCGGGGAGCTGTTTTTT. Drawing the rest from reference TRBV14 and TRBJ2-2, the complete variable domain is EAGVTQFPSHSVIEKGQTVTLRCDPISGHDNLYWYRRVMGKEIKFLLHFVKESKQDESGMPNNRFLAERTGGTYSTLKVQPAELEDSGVYFCASRAGGWNTGELFFGEGSRLTVL.

The CDR3 is CSAAEARNEKLFF. CDR3 coding DNA: TGCAGCGCCGCCGAAGCCAGGAATGAAAAACTGTTTTTT. V gene TRBV29-1 combines with J gene TRBJ1-4; D unresolved. Germline V lookup: CDR1 SQVTM, CDR2 ANQGSEA. The CDR3 contains 13 residues. Trimming removed 7 bases from V and 5 bases from J, with 14 bases in between.

The chain recombines TRBV24-1 with TRBJ2-7, with 7 bases lining up with TRBD2. Losses at the gene ends were 6 bases for V and 0 bases for J; bases not matched to a gene: 1. The CDR3 is made up of 13 amino acids. Germline V lookup: CDR1 KGHDR, CDR2 SFDVKD. CDR3 in amino acids: CATSTGGSYEQYF. CDR3 DNA sequence: TGTGCCACCAGTACGGGAGGCTCCTACGAGCAGTACTTC.

The chain combines TRBV7-2 with TRBJ2-5; TRBD2 aligns across 9 bases. Looked up from germline, CDR1 is SGHTA and CDR2 is FQGNSA. Germline trimming cut 0 bases from V and 4 bases from J; bases unmatched to any gene: 9. The CDR3 is 17 residues long. The CDR3 DNA follows: TGTGCCAGCAGCTTAGCTGTGGTAGCGGGGGAGGGAGAGACCCAGTACTTC. Translation gives CASSLAVVAGEGETQYF.

DNA of the CDR3: TGTGCCAGTAGTCCCGGTAGCGGGAGGAGCCATGAGCAGTTCTTC. This translates into CASSPGSGRSHEQFF. The gene calls are TRBV19 and TRBJ2-1, with 10 nucleotides matching TRBD2. V lost 5 bases to trimming and J lost 8 bases; unmatched junction nucleotides: 9. The CDR3 covers 15 residues. The germline V gene has CDR1 LNHDA and CDR2 SQIVND (reference sequence).

The chain has TRBV6-6 and TRBJ2-7; the match to TRBD1 covers 9 bases. Unmatched junction bases numbered 3, after V lost 4 bases and J lost 2 bases. Germline CDR1 and CDR2: MNHNY and SVGAGI (reference sequence). This CDR3 has 14 amino acids. The CDR3: CASSWGQGTYEQYF. DNA of the CDR3: TGTGCCAGCAGTTGGGGACAGGGAACCTACGAGCAGTACTTC.

The rearrangement joins TRBV7-3 to TRBJ2-5, with 14 positions matching TRBD2. The trim removed 5 bases at V and 2 bases at J, leaving 1 base unmatched. The germline V gene has CDR1 SGHTA and CDR2 FQGTGA. There are 15 residues in the CDR3. The CDR3 is CASSRTSGRQETQYF. DNA for the CDR3: TGTGCCAGCAGCCGGACTAGCGGGAGGCAAGAGACCCAGTACTTC.

The V gene is TRBV6-5, the J gene TRBJ1-1, with TRBD1 identical over 7 bases. Germline values: CDR1 MNHEY, CDR2 SVGAGI. This CDR3 region has 15 residues. V gave up 6 bases and J gave up 0 bases; unmatched junction bases: 7. CDR3 residues: CASREAGQVNTEAFF. In DNA, the CDR3 is TGTGCCAGCAGGGAGGCAGGACAGGTGAACACTGAAGCTTTCTTT.

In this sample, this clone turned up a few times. The chain has TRBV19 and TRBJ2-6; D gene unclear. Trimming shortened V by 3 bases and J by 0 bases, and 0 bases separated the two germline ends. The length of the CDR3 is 13 residues. Germline values: CDR1 LNHDA, CDR2 SQIVND (reference sequence). CDR3 nucleotide sequence: TGTGCCAGTAGTATCTCTGGGGCCAACGTCCTGACTTTC. It is translated as CASSISGANVLTF.

V usage is TRBV29-1 and J usage is TRBJ2-3; D unresolved. V gave up 7 bases and J gave up 7 bases, with 21 bases separating them. The CDR3 covers 14 residues. From germline, CDR1 is SQVTM and CDR2 ANQGSEA. CDR3 DNA sequence: TGCAGCGCGAGACCCCCGACGGCCGCAAATACGCAGTATTTT. This sequence encodes CSARPPTAANTQYF.

This sequence joins TRBV28 and TRBJ2-7; D is perhaps TRBD1 (5 bases). V was shortened by 1 base and J by 3 bases, with 16 bases between the two germline ends. Germline V gene sequence: CDR1 MDHEN, CDR2 SYDVKM. The length of the CDR3 is 16 residues. Written as DNA, the CDR3 is TGTGCCAGCAGTTTATCGACAGCCGGAGCGTACTACGAGCAGTACTTC. Translated: CASSLSTAGAYYEQYF.

The chain employs TRBV3-1 (or the pseudogene TRBV3-2) and TRBJ1-2; D uncertain. V was cut by 5 bases and J by 2 bases, with 3 bases left in between. The length of the CDR3 is 11 residues. Per germline, CDR1 LGHDT and CDR2 YNNKEL (reference sequence). The CDR3: CASSGNYGYTF. As DNA, the CDR3 is TGTGCCAGCAGCGGAAACTATGGCTACACCTTC.

The V call is TRBV9, the J call TRBJ1-1; 10 bases match TRBD1. Germline V CDR1 and CDR2: SGDLS, YYNGEE. V dropped 3 bases and J dropped 4; count of bases not matched to a gene: 9. The CDR3 runs 16 residues. CDR3 sequence: CASSDPRQGAGTEAFF. Here the CDR3 DNA reads TGTGCCAGCAGCGACCCGCGACAGGGGGCTGGCACTGAAGCTTTCTTT. The complete variable domain, with remaining parts taken from reference TRBV9 and TRBJ1-1, reads DSGVTQTPKHLITATGQRVTLRCSPRSGDLSVYWYQQSLDQGLQFLIQYYNGEERAKGNILERFSAQQFPDLHSELNLSSLELGDSALYFCASSDPRQGAGTEAFFGQGTRLTVV.

This chain uses TRBV19 with TRBJ1-5; tentatively, D is TRBD1 (5 bases). The germline CDR1 and CDR2 sequences are LNHDA and SQIVND (reference sequence). This CDR3 is 17 amino acids long. Deletions cut 5 bases from V and 0 bases from J, with 17 bases between. The CDR3 loop is CASSPRPAGDSNQPQHF. The CDR3 DNA reads TGTGCCAGTAGTCCCCGGCCCGCGGGGGATAGCAATCAGCCCCAGCATTTT. Full variable domain (remainder filled in from reference TRBV19 and TRBJ1-5): DGGITQSPKYLFRKEGQNVTLSCEQNLNHDAMYWYRQDPGQGLRLIYYSQIVNDFQKGDIAEGYSVSREKKESFPLTVTSAQKNPTAFYLCASSPRPAGDSNQPQHFGDGTRLSIL.

CDR3 loop: CASSIQAGGPKNEQFF. CDR3 in DNA: TGTGCCAGTAGTATCCAAGCGGGAGGGCCAAAAAATGAGCAGTTCTTC. The rearrangement links TRBV19 to TRBJ2-1; 10 bases match TRBD2. The CDR3 spans 16 residues. Germline V gene data show CDR1 as LNHDA and CDR2 as SQIVND (reference sequence). The V gene end was trimmed by 3 bases and the J gene end by 7 bases; junction bases not matched to a gene: 9.

The chain uses TRBV4-2 and TRBJ2-1, with no clear D. Germline lookup yields CDR1 LGHNA and CDR2 YNFKEQ. This CDR3 is built from 20 residues. Trimming took off 4 bases at V and 2 bases at J, with 27 bases between the two ends. CDR3 residues: CASSPQGYHSGGEAYNEQFF. The DNA for the CDR3 is TGTGCCAGCAGCCCCCAAGGGTATCACTCGGGCGGAGAGGCCTACAATGAGCAGTTCTTC.

The chain joins TRBV19 to TRBJ1-5; 7 bases fit TRBD1. This CDR3 is built from 14 residues. CDR1 and CDR2 (germline): LNHDA, SQIVND (reference sequence). Unmatched junction bases numbered 9, after V lost 11 bases and J lost 2 bases. CDR3 coding DNA: TGTGCCTCAAAACCAGGGGGGGGCAATCAGCCCCAGCATTTT. Its protein product is CASKPGGGNQPQHF.

The chain couples TRBV18 to TRBJ1-1; 8 positions match TRBD1. Trimming took 5 bases from V and 1 from J; bases not matched to a gene: 12. CDR3 length equals 17 residues. Germline loops: CDR1 KGHSH, CDR2 LQKENI. The CDR3 reads CASSSLAYGQGNTEAFF. The CDR3 region has the DNA TGTGCCAGCTCATCCCTGGCATACGGACAGGGGAACACTGAAGCTTTCTTT.

As to this clone: This CDR3 is also generated by other DNA sequences in the sample. J is TRBJ2-1 and V is TRBV5-1; weak D call: TRBD1 (5 bases). The CDR3 runs 15 residues. Trimming removed 0 bases from V and 0 bases from J, with 7 bases in between. CDR1 is SGHRS and CDR2 is YFSETQ in the germline V gene. The CDR3 bases are TGCGCCAGCAGCTTGGGGCAGGGCTCCTACAATGAGCAGTTCTTC. Protein sequence: CASSLGQGSYNEQFF.

The J gene is TRBJ1-1, the V gene TRBV10-3; 7 bases are a match to TRBD1. Germline CDR1 ENHRY, CDR2 SYGVKD. The trim removed 11 bases at V and 4 bases at J, leaving 10 bases unmatched. The CDR3 extends over 13 amino acids. CDR3: CAVKTGESTEAFF. The CDR3 DNA reads as TGTGCCGTCAAAACAGGGGAGAGCACTGAAGCTTTCTTT.

This chain connects TRBV30 to TRBJ1-4; D gene unclear. Germline V gene sequence: CDR1 GTSNPN, CDR2 SVGIG (reference sequence). The CDR3 runs to 12 residues. Trimming shortened V by 4 bases and J by 10 bases, and 13 bases separated the two germline ends. The CDR3 sequence is CAWTTSGGKLFF. DNA of the CDR3: TGTGCCTGGACCACTTCGGGAGGAAAACTGTTTTTT.

The CDR3 DNA reads as TGTGCCAGCAGTGAGGTCGCGGGAACTAACAATGAGCAGTTCTTC. It encodes CASSEVAGTNNEQFF. V and J are TRBV6-4 and TRBJ2-1; perhaps TRBD2 as D (6 bases). Germline V CDR1 and CDR2: MRHNA, SNTAGT. V was shortened by 3 bases and J by 5 bases, with 14 bases between the two germline ends. CDR3 length: 15 amino acids.